The rows below give T cell receptor beta chains drawn from one sample of a study of cytomegalovirus exposure and HLA in healthy donors. The data were produced by immunoSEQ multiplex PCR, yet TCRdb's version contains in-frame clones alone and is incomplete. The table records around 170,000 clones, about 78% of them present only once. The specimen sequenced was PBMCs. The receptor set was obtained from a male donor in good health and CMV-seronegative. Both conserved end residues are part of each CDR3. D genes are given only for firm matches. Part of the rows lack a size; the others show once, few, many or a class for expanded clones.

D	V	size	J	DNA	CDR3
TRBD1	TRBV5-4	few	TRBJ1-1	TGTGCCACCAGTGGGATGACAGGGGGCGAAGCTTTCTTT	CATSGMTGGEAFF
NA	TRBV18	NA	TRBJ2-2	TGTGCCAGCTCACCATTCGTGAAGCTTACCATCTCCCTCAGGGAAGCCTCCTACACCGGGGAGCTGTTTTTT	CASSPFVKLTISLREASYTGELFF
NA	TRBV5-4	NA	TRBJ2-3	TGTGCCAGCAGCTTACAGGGAACAGATACGCAGTATTTT	CASSLQGTDTQYF
NA	TRBV6-5	once	TRBJ2-5	TGTGCCAGCAGTTACTCTGGGGCATTCCAAGAGACCCAGTACTTC	CASSYSGAFQETQYF
TRBD1	TRBV7-9	NA	TRBJ1-1	TGTGCCAGCAGCACGGACAGGGGGACTGAAGCTTTCTTT	CASSTDRGTEAFF
NA	TRBV5-4	few	TRBJ1-2	TGCGCCAGCAGCCCTAGACCTACAGGGTCCAACTATGGCTACACCTTC	CASSPRPTGSNYGYTF
TRBD2	TRBV2	NA	TRBJ2-7	TGTGCCAGCAGTGAACTAACTAGCGGGAATTACGAGCAGTACTTC	CASSELTSGNYEQYF
TRBD2	TRBV29-1	NA	TRBJ2-7	TGCAGCGTTGCCAGCGGGAGGCCTCCCTACGAGCAGTACTTC	CSVASGRPPYEQYF
NA	TRBV4-2	NA	TRBJ1-2	TGTGCCAGCAGCCAAGTACTTGGTACCTCTAACTATGGCTACACCTTC	CASSQVLGTSNYGYTF
NA	TRBV9	NA	TRBJ1-1	TGTGCCAGCAGCGTAGGGGGGACAACCATGAACACTGAAGCTTTCTTT	CASSVGGTTMNTEAFF
TRBD2	TRBV7-2	NA	TRBJ2-1	TGTGCCAGCAGCTTAGCGCGCGGGGGGAGCTACAATGAGCAGTTCTTC	CASSLARGGSYNEQFF
TRBD1	TRBV19	NA	TRBJ1-2	TGTGCCAGTAGTTTGGACAGGGGAGCCTATGGCTACACCTTC	CASSLDRGAYGYTF
TRBD1	TRBV10-3	NA	TRBJ1-4	TGTGCCATCAGTGAGTCGGAGGGGGCGAGGGTTGAAAAACTGTTTTTT	CAISESEGARVEKLFF
TRBD2	TRBV4-2	once	TRBJ2-5	TGTGCCAGCAGCCGGGGCGGGACTAGCGGGCAAGAGACCCAGTACTTC	CASSRGGTSGQETQYF
NA	TRBV7-2	few	TRBJ1-2	TGTGCCAGCAGCCCGAACCTGGGGGCTCTGGATGGCTACACCTTC	CASSPNLGALDGYTF
NA	TRBV6-5	NA	TRBJ1-2	TGTGCCAGCAGTTACTTGGCGCCAGGGCTGAACTATGGCTACACCTTC	CASSYLAPGLNYGYTF
NA	TRBV7-8	NA	TRBJ2-2	TGTGCCAGCAGCTTAGAGGGGATGGGGGGGGAGCTGTTTTTT	CASSLEGMGGELFF
NA	TRBV5-1	NA	TRBJ2-3	TGCGCCAGCAGCTTGGGGGGGGCAGATACGCAGTATTTT	CASSLGGADTQYF
TRBD2	TRBV4-2	NA	TRBJ2-2	TGTGCCAGCAGCACCCTAGCGGGGGACACCGGGGAGCTGTTTTTT	CASSTLAGDTGELFF